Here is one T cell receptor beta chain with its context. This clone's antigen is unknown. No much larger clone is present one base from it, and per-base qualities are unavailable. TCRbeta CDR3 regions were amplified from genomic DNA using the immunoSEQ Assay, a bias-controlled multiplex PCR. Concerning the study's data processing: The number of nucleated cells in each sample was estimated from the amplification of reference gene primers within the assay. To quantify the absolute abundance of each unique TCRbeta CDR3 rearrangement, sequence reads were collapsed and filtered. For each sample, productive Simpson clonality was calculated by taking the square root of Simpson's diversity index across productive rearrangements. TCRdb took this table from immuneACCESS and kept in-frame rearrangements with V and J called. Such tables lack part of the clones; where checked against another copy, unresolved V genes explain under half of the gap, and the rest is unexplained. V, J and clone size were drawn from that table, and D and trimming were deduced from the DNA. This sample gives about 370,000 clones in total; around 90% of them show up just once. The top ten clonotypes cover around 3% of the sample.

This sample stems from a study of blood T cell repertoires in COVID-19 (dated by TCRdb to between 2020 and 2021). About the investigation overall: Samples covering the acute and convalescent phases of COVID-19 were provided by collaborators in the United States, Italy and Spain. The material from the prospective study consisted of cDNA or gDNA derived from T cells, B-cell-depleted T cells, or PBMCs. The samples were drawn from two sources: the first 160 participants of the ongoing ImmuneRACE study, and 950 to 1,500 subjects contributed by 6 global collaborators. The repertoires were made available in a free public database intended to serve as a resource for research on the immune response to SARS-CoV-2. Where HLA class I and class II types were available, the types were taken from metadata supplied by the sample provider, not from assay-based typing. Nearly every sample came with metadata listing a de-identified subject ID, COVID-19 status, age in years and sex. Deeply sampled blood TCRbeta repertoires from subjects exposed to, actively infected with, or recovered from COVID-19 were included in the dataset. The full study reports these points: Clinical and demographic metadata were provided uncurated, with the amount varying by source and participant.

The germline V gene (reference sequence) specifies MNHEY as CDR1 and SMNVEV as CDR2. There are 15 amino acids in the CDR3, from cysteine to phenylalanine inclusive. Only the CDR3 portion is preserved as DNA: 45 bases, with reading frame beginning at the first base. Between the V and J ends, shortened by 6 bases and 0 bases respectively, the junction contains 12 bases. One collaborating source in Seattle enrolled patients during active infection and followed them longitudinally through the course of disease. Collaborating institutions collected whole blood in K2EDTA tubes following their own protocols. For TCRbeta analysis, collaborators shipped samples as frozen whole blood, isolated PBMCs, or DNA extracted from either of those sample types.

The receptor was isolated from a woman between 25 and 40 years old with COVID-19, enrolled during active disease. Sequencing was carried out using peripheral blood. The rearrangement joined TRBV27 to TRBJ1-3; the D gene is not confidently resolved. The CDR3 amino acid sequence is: CASRMGRDSGNTIYF. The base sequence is TGTGCCAGCAGAATGGGCCGAGACTCTGGAAACACCATATATTTT.